This T cell receptor beta chain was found in a study of blood T cell repertoires in COVID-19. Study-level information: From the United States, Italy and Spain came samples of acute and convalescent COVID-19. From T cells, B-cell-depleted T cells, or PBMCs came the material, which was cDNA or gDNA.

V gave up 0 bases and J gave up 4 bases; unmatched junction bases: 4. This CDR3 contains 16 residues. Germline assignment: CDR1 LGHNA and CDR2 YNFKEQ. As originally analysed: From reference gene primer amplification, estimates of nucleated cell counts were derived. Profiling relied on immunoSEQ multiplex PCR, and the TCRdb table lists in-frame clones only, not all of them. From that table come the V and J calls and clone size; the DNA was used to work out D and trimming. The repertoire holds roughly 200,000 clones, around 84% seen once, with less than 3.5% in the top ten. Input material: peripheral blood. The chain combines TRBV4-2 with TRBJ1-2; 11 positions match TRBD1. This TCR was recovered from a man between 35 and 55 years old with active or convalescent COVID-19. Written as DNA, the CDR3 is TGTGCCAGCAGCCAAGATCGCGGACAGGGGGCCTATGGCTACACCTTC. As protein: CASSQDRGQGAYGYTF.